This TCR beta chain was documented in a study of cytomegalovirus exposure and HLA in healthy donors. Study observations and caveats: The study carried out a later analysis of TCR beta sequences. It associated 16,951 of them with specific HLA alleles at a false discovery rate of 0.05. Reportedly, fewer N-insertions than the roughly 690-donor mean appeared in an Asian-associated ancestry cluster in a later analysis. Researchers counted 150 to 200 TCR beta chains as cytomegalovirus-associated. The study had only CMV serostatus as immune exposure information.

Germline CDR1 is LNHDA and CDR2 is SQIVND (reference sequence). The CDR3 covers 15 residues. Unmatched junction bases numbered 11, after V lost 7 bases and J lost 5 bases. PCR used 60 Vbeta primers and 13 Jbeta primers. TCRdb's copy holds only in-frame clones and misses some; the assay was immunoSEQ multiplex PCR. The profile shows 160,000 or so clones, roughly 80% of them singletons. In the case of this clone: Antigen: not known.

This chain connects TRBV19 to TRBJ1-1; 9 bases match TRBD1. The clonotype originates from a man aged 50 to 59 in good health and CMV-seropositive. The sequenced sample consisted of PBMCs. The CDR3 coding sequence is TGTGCCAGTATCCCCCCGACAGGGGGTTTTACTGAAGCTTTCTTT. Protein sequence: CASIPPTGGFTEAFF.